The clone carrying this TCR beta chain is labeled medium-sized (0.01 to 0.1%) based on frequency. The data belong to a study of human CD8 memory T cell subsets. It was CCR7+ PD-1+ TIGIT+ early memory CD8+ T cells with exhausted-like traits that constituted TPEX cells. CD8+ T cells were isolated by negative magnetic selection. The CDR3 sequence is 18 residues long. Germline loops: CDR1 SGHVS, CDR2 FQNEAQ. By UMI-labeled 5' RACE, the TCR beta libraries were made. Following a re-call of the 5' RACE reads, TCRdb has one entry per CDR3 protein and lacks DNA. The sample data list thousands of distinct CDR3 sequences.

The genes are TRBV7-8 and TRBJ1-5; TCRdb names TRBD1, which stays unverified in the absence of DNA. The specimen was CD8+ T cells from PBMCs. This sequence originates from a human donor in good health. The CDR3 protein is CASSPRTGGFYSNQPQHF.